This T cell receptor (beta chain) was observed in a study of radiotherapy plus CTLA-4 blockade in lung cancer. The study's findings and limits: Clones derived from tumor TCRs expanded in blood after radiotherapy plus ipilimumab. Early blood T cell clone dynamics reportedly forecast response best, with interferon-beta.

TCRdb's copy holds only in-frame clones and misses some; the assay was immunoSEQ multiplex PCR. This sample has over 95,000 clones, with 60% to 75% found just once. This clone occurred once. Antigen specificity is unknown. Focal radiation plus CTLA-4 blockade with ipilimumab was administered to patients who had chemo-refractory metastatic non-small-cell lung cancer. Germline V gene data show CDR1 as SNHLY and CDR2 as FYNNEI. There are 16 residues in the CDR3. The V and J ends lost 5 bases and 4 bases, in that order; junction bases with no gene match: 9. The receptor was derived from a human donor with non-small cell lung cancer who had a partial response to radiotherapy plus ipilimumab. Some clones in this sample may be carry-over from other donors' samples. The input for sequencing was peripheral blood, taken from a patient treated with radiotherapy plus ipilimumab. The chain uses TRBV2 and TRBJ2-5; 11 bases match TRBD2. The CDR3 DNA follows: TGTGCCAGCAGTCCACTAGCGGGAGAGGTTTTAGAGACCCAGTACTTC. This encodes CASSPLAGEVLETQYF. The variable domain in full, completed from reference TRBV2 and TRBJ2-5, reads EPEVTQTPSHQVTQMGQEVILRCVPISNHLYFYWYRQILGQKVEFLVSFYNNEISEKSEIFDDQFSVERPDGSNFTLKIRSTKLEDSAMYFCASSPLAGEVLETQYFGPGTRLLVL.